This T cell receptor (beta chain) stems from a study of T cell responses to AZD1222 COVID-19 vaccine (dated by TCRdb to the early 2020s). For the wider study: AZD1222 recipients with second doses at about 4 weeks or about 12 weeks were pooled, because spike-specific TCR depth and breadth did not differ between schedules. TCR sequencing covered 233 trial participants: 207 given two doses of AZD1222 and some 25 given two doses of MenACWY control vaccine. Trial participants were enrolled by age into 18-55, 56-69 and 70-plus year subgroups, with roughly 150, 30 and 60 TCR-sequenced participants respectively.

Overall results and qualifications from the work: Participants were mostly white British and included more females than males, and it was suggested by the authors that clonal diversity may have been underestimated. In the small 56-69-year group, the increase in depth fell short of significance, most likely because of low power. Reportedly, close to half of the unique spike-specific TCRs recognized epitopes lying outside the regions that are mutated in the B.1.351 and B.1.1.7 variants. Spike-specific TCR breadth and depth rose significantly after two AZD1222 doses compared with day 0 and with MenACWY recipients. Because no day 14 peak-response samples were available, the repertoires could be characterized only after the peak T cell response. Only five to seven AZD1222 recipients were SARS-CoV-2 seropositive at baseline, limiting conclusions about previously exposed vaccinees. The whole spike protein was spanned by vaccine-associated CD4 TCRs, and dominant responses were seen in regions 160-218 and 743-854.

Regarding this clone: The specificity of this receptor is unknown. Within one base of it there is no much larger clone, and no base qualities were kept.

What the time point label conveys for this sample: baseline before first vaccination. Vaccinee samples came from UK trials COV001 and COV002, including a single-blind randomized controlled phase 2/3 trial of AZD1222 (ChAdOx1 nCoV-19) in healthy adults. For TCRbeta chain sequencing, PBMC samples from trial participants were taken at day 0 and at day 28 after the second dose. The CDR3 regions of human TCRbeta chains were analyzed by immunosequencing. Per the original workflow: Repertoire TCRs were checked for matches against a reference library of SARS-CoV-2-specific TCRs that had been generated using the MIRA antigen-specificity platform. Breadth was defined as the fraction of unique TCRs that were SARS-CoV-2-associated. Depth was defined as the fraction of total T cells that were SARS-CoV-2-associated. Each spike-specific TCR was assigned to its reactive spike region and to a CD4 or CD8 class using the MIRA data. Log10-transformed breadth and depth values were compared by one-way ANOVA with Sidak's multiple comparisons tests. TCRdb took over this immuneACCESS table, retaining in-frame rearrangements with V and J assigned. Such tables are incomplete; in checked studies, under half of the missing clones stem from an unresolved V gene, and the remainder is unexplained. V and J calls and clone size are those listed in that table; D and trimming were worked out from the DNA. The sample table shows some 180,000 clones, and 85% to 90% are seen once. The ten largest clonotypes hold approximately 0.5% of the sample.

For CDR1 and CDR2, the germline V gene lists MDHEN and SYDVKM. Spanning cysteine to phenylalanine, the CDR3 consists of 15 amino acids. The DNA shown is the 45-base CDR3, in frame from base 1. The V and J ends are trimmed by 7 bases and 3 bases, leaving 18 bases between them. This receptor was taken from an adult in good health. The sample was peripheral blood, taken on day 0 of AZD1222 vaccination. The sequence joins TRBV28 to TRBJ2-5; the D gene could be TRBD1 or TRBD2, each one agreeing over 5 bases. CDR3 reads: CASNRWIGTEETQYF. The DNA is as follows: TGTGCCAGCAACCGGTGGATCGGGACCGAAGAGACCCAGTACTTC.